Listed below are T cell receptor beta chains from one sample, sequenced in a study of post-analysis software for immune sequencing data. One entry per CDR3 protein, called by TCRdb with MiXCR from the PCR reads. The sample includes hundreds of thousands of distinct CDR3 sequences, about 53% of them seen just once. The sequenced sample was blood. The receptors come from a girl aged 10-17 years with multiple sclerosis. Each CDR3 is given with its conserved first and last residue. Fields, in order: clone size, J gene, V gene, CDR3 protein. Part of the rows lack a size; the others show once, few, many or a class for expanded clones.

once	TRBJ1-2	TRBV6-1	CASSLESSNYGYTF
NA	TRBJ2-7	TRBV12-3/TRBV12-4	CASSFRRTGPHYEQYF
NA	TRBJ2-1	TRBV5-1	CASTPLSGVFYNEQFF
NA	TRBJ2-7	TRBV6-2/TRBV6-3	CASGGSPYEQYF
NA	TRBJ2-1	TRBV5-6	CASSRAGTSAMNNEQFF
NA	NA	TRBV20-1	CSASSPRGYEQYF
few	TRBJ2-1	TRBV2	CASGDRAVYNEQFF
NA	TRBJ2-5	TRBV30	CAWSFGQQETQYF
NA	TRBJ2-1	TRBV5-1	CASSLVASGSVDEQFF
few	TRBJ2-2	TRBV29-1	CSVEDRLAGGLANTGELFF
NA	TRBJ2-1	TRBV2	CASVIAAGTPDEQFF
few	TRBJ2-1	TRBV29-1	CSVGVYSGGPYNEQFF
NA	TRBJ2-4	TRBV29-1	CSVSGSGGLGEQYF
NA	TRBJ1-2	TRBV6-5	CASTPSLGQGAGGYTF
NA	TRBJ2-1	TRBV4-2	CASSQGDDYNEQFF
few	TRBJ2-7	TRBV5-1	CASSLDDRGIAYEQYF
NA	TRBJ2-5	TRBV5-1	CASSLAISSIPQETQYF
once	TRBJ2-7	TRBV5-1	CASSSGLAGPGEQYF
NA	TRBJ2-1	TRBV2	CASRTPVSGRISNEQFF
once	TRBJ1-2	TRBV7-9	CASSLSGQRVYGYTF
NA	TRBJ2-1	TRBV14	CASSQVFLTRLNEQFF
NA	TRBJ2-5	TRBV10-3	CAISGVAQETQYF
NA	TRBJ2-7	TRBV6-1	CASSDGLGLAGVASYEQYF
NA	TRBJ1-2	TRBV6-1	CATGSNGYTF
NA	NA	TRBV21-1	CASRVADQETQYF
NA	TRBJ1-1	TRBV29-1	CSVDGQRSEAFF
few	TRBJ2-7	TRBV12-3/TRBV12-4	CASSPEYEQYF
NA	TRBJ1-1	TRBV2	CASTILGFF
once	TRBJ1-1	TRBV10-3	CAISGVTGGNTEAFF
NA	TRBJ2-5	TRBV5-1	CASSLTRDAKETQYF
NA	TRBJ1-1	TRBV20-1	CSARDARGASRAFF
few	TRBJ2-1	TRBV11-3	CASSLMTGSYEQFF
NA	TRBJ2-2	TRBV7-6	CASSTYADGGSAGGTGELFF
NA	TRBJ2-7	TRBV10-3	CATSWDSYEQYF
few	TRBJ2-5	TRBV5-1	CASSLTGVQETQYF
NA	TRBJ2-3	TRBV28	CASSLGTGEYF
NA	NA	TRBV7-2	CASSLQPNPGYEQYF
NA	TRBJ2-1	TRBV5-1	CASSLARGDPTEQFF
NA	TRBJ2-7	TRBV12-3/TRBV12-4	CASSPRRTSGTYEQYF
NA	TRBJ2-1	TRBV5-1	CASSSPTGRVPNEQFF
NA	TRBJ2-5	TRBV25-1	CASSDGGRETQYF
once	TRBJ1-6	TRBV7-9	CASTRQGENSPLHF
NA	TRBJ2-7	TRBV5-6	CASSQVDRSSYEQYF
NA	NA	TRBV7-9	CASTSWGTSYEQYF
few	TRBJ2-7	TRBV12-3/TRBV12-4	CASSRSGQVRAYEQYF
NA	TRBJ2-1	TRBV10-3	CAISPTGRGSSYNEQFF
NA	TRBJ2-1	TRBV7-9	CASSSSTGPQFF
few	TRBJ2-7	TRBV12-3/TRBV12-4	CASSQGGLSRLYEQYF
NA	TRBJ2-7	TRBV29-1	CSVDLGRAGDEQYF
NA	TRBJ1-2	TRBV7-9	CASSPHGRHYGYTF
NA	TRBJ2-3	TRBV20-1	CSAIPTSGVADTQYF
NA	TRBJ2-3	TRBV7-6	CASSLNLIGVTDTQYF
NA	TRBJ1-4	TRBV4-1	CASSQEGTGSEKLFF
NA	TRBJ2-7	TRBV15	CATSRDSFRAVSYEQYF
NA	TRBJ2-7	TRBV7-6	CASSKKGAYEQYF
NA	NA	TRBV15	CATTPGQGSQIYEQYF